Below, 32 T cell receptor beta chains from the same sample are listed, as sequenced in a study of response to subunit inactivated influenza vaccine (dated by TCRdb to the late 2010s). The time point label here, explained by the study, means: approximately 40 days after influenza vaccine administration. The library was generated by RT-PCR. The sample was run on an Illumina HiSeq 2500. Using fastp at Q25 and MiXCR, TCRdb reprocessed the public reads and kept productive beta chains. Each CDR3 protein gets just one entry, which takes the most common genes and DNA from the rows behind it. In this sample the table shows around 480,000 distinct CDR3 sequences, roughly 11% of which occur a single time. 12% of the sample comes from the top ten. Sample: PBMCs from blood, taken 40 to 50 days after vaccination. The receptor set was obtained from a middle-aged man who received an inactivated influenza vaccine. Donor details come from another sample of the same person, matched by shared clones.

This clonotype was recorded a few times. CDR3: CASSYSPAANTEAFF. CDR3 in DNA: TGTGCCAGCAGTTACTCGCCCGCAGCGAACACTGAAGCTTTCTTT. The J gene is TRBJ1-1, the V gene TRBV6-5; no definite D call. V was pared by 0 bases and J by 1 base, with 9 bases between. Germline V gives CDR1 MNHEY, CDR2 SVGAGI. The CDR3 loop spans 15 amino acids.

This clonotype has a count of ten or more. The CDR3 sequence is CASSFGQTNEKLFF. For the CDR3, the DNA is TGCGCCAGCAGCTTCGGACAGACGAATGAAAAACTGTTTTTT. This chain joins TRBV5-1 and TRBJ1-4; the D gene is possibly TRBD1 (6 bases). Deletions cut 2 bases from V and 5 bases from J, with 10 bases between. There are 14 residues in the CDR3. Germline V gene data show CDR1 as SGHRS and CDR2 as YFSETQ.

The J gene is TRBJ2-4, the V gene TRBV5-1; D unresolved. Germline V gene lookup returns CDR1 SGHRS and CDR2 YFSETQ. The CDR3 runs 14 residues. V was trimmed by 4 bases and J by 3 bases, leaving 11 bases between them. The DNA of the CDR3 is TGCGCCAGCAGCGTTTCATGGGACAAAAACATTCAGTACTTC. It codes for CASSVSWDKNIQYF.

This clonotype was detected ten times or more. V usage is TRBV10-3 and J usage is TRBJ2-1; 10 bases line up with TRBD1. V shed 3 bases and J 7 bases; nucleotides not matched to a gene: 9. The CDR3 has 16 residues. Germline loops: CDR1 ENHRY, CDR2 SYGVKD. CDR3 bases: TGTGCCATCAGTGACCTGACAGGGGGCTCTGGGAATGAGCAGTTCTTC. Protein sequence: CAISDLTGGSGNEQFF.

This clonotype has ten or more counts. The chain uses TRBV7-2 and TRBJ2-7; D is perhaps TRBD2 (5 bases). Germline V CDR1 and CDR2: SGHTA, FQGNSA. Trimming left V 5 bases short and J 2 bases short, with 16 bases between. The CDR3 totals 15 residues. For the CDR3, the DNA is TGTGCCAGCAGCGTAGTCCGGGGAACCGCCTACGAGCAGTACTTC. It encodes CASSVVRGTAYEQYF.

The sample holds a few counts of this clonotype. V gene TRBV6-1 combines with J gene TRBJ1-6; D not resolved. The germline V and J ends were trimmed by 8 bases and 5 bases, with 16 bases remaining between them. CDR1 is MNHNS and CDR2 is SASEGT in the germline V gene. The CDR3 extends over 15 amino acids. The CDR3, as DNA: TGTGCCAGCCTCTCCGGCGGAGTCAATAATTCACCCCTCCACTTT. Protein sequence: CASLSGGVNNSPLHF.

In this sample, this clonotype turned up a few times. The chain combines TRBV6-2 or TRBV6-3 with TRBJ2-1; a weak D match, TRBD2 (5 bases). CDR3 length: 16 residues. CDR1 is MNHEY and CDR2 is SVGEGT in the germline V gene. V lost 2 bases, J lost 0 bases, and 11 bases lay in between. The CDR3 nucleotides are TGTGCCAGCAGTTACGGCGGGTTTAGCTCCTACAATGAGCAGTTCTTC. Its translation is CASSYGGFSSYNEQFF.

The chain is built from TRBV30 and TRBJ2-5, with TRBD2 matching over 7 bases. V was clipped by 5 bases and J by 4 bases; unmatched bases: 7. The CDR3 is 13 residues long. The V gene's germline CDR1 is GTSNPN and CDR2 SVGIG (reference sequence). CDR3 in amino acids: CAWQTGGGETQYF. DNA of the CDR3: TGTGCCTGGCAGACGGGGGGAGGAGAGACCCAGTACTTC.

The chain links TRBV7-9 to TRBJ2-5, with 10 bases that match TRBD2. V dropped 3 bases and J dropped 1; count of bases not matched to a gene: 5. CDR3 length: 16 residues. CDR1 and CDR2 from the germline V gene are SEHNR and FQNEAQ (reference sequence). CDR3 loop: CASSFGSSGSQETQYF. In DNA, the CDR3 is TGTGCCAGCAGCTTTGGTTCTAGCGGGAGCCAAGAGACCCAGTACTTC. Filled out from reference TRBV7-9 and TRBJ2-5, the complete variable domain reads DTGVSQNPRHKITKRGQNVTFRCDPISEHNRLYWYRQTLGQGPEFLTYFQNEAQLEKSRLLSDRFSAERPKGSFSTLEIQRTEQGDSAMYLCASSFGSSGSQETQYFGPGTRLLVL.

In its sample, this clonotype was seen many times. Here the CDR3 DNA reads TGCGCCAGCAGCTTGGAGCGACAGGGGGCCATGGGCTCCTACAATGAGCAGTTCTTC. Its protein product is CASSLERQGAMGSYNEQFF. The chain couples TRBV5-1 to TRBJ2-1, with 10 bases that match TRBD1. The CDR3 sequence is 19 residues long. From germline, CDR1 is SGHRS and CDR2 YFSETQ. The junction had 9 bases not matched to a gene; V was cut back by 0 bases and J by 0 bases.

This clonotype was seen ten or more times. The chain joins TRBV12-3 or TRBV12-4 to TRBJ2-7, with TRBD2 matching over 9 bases. V was pared by 6 bases and J by 0 bases, with 3 bases of the junction left unmatched. The CDR3 contains 14 residues. As DNA, the CDR3 is TGTGCCAGCAGAAGCGGGAGGTTCTCCTACGAGCAGTACTTC. Amino acids: CASRSGRFSYEQYF.

This clonotype was observed at least ten times. The gene calls are TRBV4-2 and TRBJ1-1; no firm D call. The CDR3 runs 15 residues. V shed 6 bases and J shed 0 bases, with 14 bases lying between them. Germline assignment: CDR1 LGHNA and CDR2 YNFKEQ. The CDR3 reads CASSPDTDLNTEAFF. CDR3 coding DNA: TGTGCCAGCAGTCCTGACACTGACCTGAACACTGAAGCTTTCTTT.

This clonotype was seen only a few times. This chain connects TRBV4-3 to TRBJ2-1; D is uncertain. V gave up 0 bases and J gave up 9 bases, with 12 bases separating them. Germline V CDR1 and CDR2: LGHNA, YSLEER. The CDR3 loop spans 14 amino acids. CDR3 sequence (DNA): TGCGCCAGCAGCCAAGAGGTTAGGTTCGGTGAGCAGTTCTTC. It encodes CASSQEVRFGEQFF.

In its sample, this clonotype was seen many times. The genes are TRBV5-1 and TRBJ2-7; maybe TRBD1 (6 bases). Trimming removed 5 bases from V and 3 bases from J, with 9 bases in between. The V gene's germline CDR1 is SGHRS and CDR2 YFSETQ. The CDR3 covers 12 residues. The CDR3 bases are TGCGCCAGCAGTCGGGACATCTACGAGCAGTACTTC. Residues: CASSRDIYEQYF.

The chain carries TRBV5-1 and TRBJ2-2; D might be TRBD2 (6 bases). CDR1 is SGHRS and CDR2 is YFSETQ in the germline V gene. With 6 bases removed from V and 1 base from J, the gap between germline ends came to 13 bases. The CDR3 contains 15 residues. This CDR3 reads CASNKGGKNTGELFF. In DNA form, the CDR3 reads TGCGCCAGCAATAAAGGAGGGAAGAACACCGGGGAGCTGTTTTTT.

The rearrangement uses TRBV28 and TRBJ2-5; a possible D gene is TRBD1 (5 bases). Trimming took 8 bases from V and 5 from J, leaving 12 bases between them. CDR1 is MDHEN, CDR2 SYDVKM, per germline. The CDR3 runs to 12 residues. For the CDR3, the DNA is TGTGCCAGCCTCTCAGGGCGGGAGACCCAGTACTTC. As protein: CASLSGRETQYF.

The sample holds a few counts of this clonotype. The genes are TRBV27 and TRBJ2-5; the D gene is possibly TRBD1 (5 bases). V gave up 4 bases and J gave up 5 bases, with 17 bases separating them. The CDR3 length is 15 residues. From germline, CDR1 is MNHEY and CDR2 SMNVEV (reference sequence). CDR3 sequence: CASSSYTTGVETQYF. The CDR3 DNA reads TGTGCCAGCAGTTCCTACACAACAGGTGTGGAGACCCAGTACTTC.

The CDR3 spells CASSFSGDADYGYTF. DNA of the CDR3: TGCGCCAGCAGCTTTTCAGGTGACGCGGACTATGGCTACACCTTC. The chain is built from TRBV5-1 and TRBJ1-2; no clear D gene. The CDR3 extends over 15 amino acids. Germline CDR1 SGHRS, CDR2 YFSETQ. V lost 2 bases, J lost 3 bases, and 14 bases lay in between.

This clonotype turned up a few times. The chain employs TRBV5-4 and TRBJ2-1; D is ambiguous. Germline assignment: CDR1 SGHNT and CDR2 YYREEE (reference sequence). The CDR3 extends over 12 amino acids. Trimming cost V 3 bases and J 7 bases, with 8 bases left between them. CDR3 residues: CASSWLQNEQFF. The DNA for the CDR3 is TGTGCCAGCAGCTGGTTGCAGAATGAGCAGTTCTTC. Supplemented by reference TRBV5-4 and TRBJ2-1, the full variable domain reads ETGVTQSPTHLIKTRGQQVTLRCSSQSGHNTVSWYQQALGQGPQFIFQYYREEENGRGNFPPRFSGLQFPNYSSELNVNALELDDSALYLCASSWLQNEQFFGPGTRLTVL.

The rearrangement joins TRBV12-3 or TRBV12-4 to TRBJ1-1, with TRBD1 identical over 10 bases. V was pared by 6 bases and J by 6 bases, with 16 bases of the junction left unmatched. CDR3 length: 17 amino acids. The DNA of the CDR3 is TGTGCCAGCAGCAACACACGGACAGGGGGGCTTACGGCTGAAGCTTTCTTT. It is translated as CASSNTRTGGLTAEAFF.

This clonotype showed up just a few times. The rearrangement joins TRBV7-9 to TRBJ1-5, with unresolved D. CDR3 length: 17 residues. Germline CDR1 and CDR2: SEHNR and FQNEAQ (reference sequence). Between the trimmed V and J ends, which lost 0 bases and 3 bases, there was a span of 15 bases. The CDR3 protein is CASSLAPSGGHNQPQHF. The CDR3 DNA sequence: TGTGCCAGCAGCTTAGCCCCGTCGGGCGGTCACAATCAGCCCCAGCATTTT.

The table lists this clonotype with many counts. The chain has TRBV7-9 and TRBJ2-1, with unresolved D. V lost 7 bases and J 5 bases, leaving 15 bases between the germline ends. This CDR3 spans 14 amino acids. Germline V gene sequence: CDR1 SEHNR, CDR2 FQNEAQ (reference sequence). CDR3 amino acids: CASTPLLIHNEQFF. The DNA of the CDR3 is TGTGCCAGCACCCCGCTACTAATCCACAATGAGCAGTTCTTC.

This clonotype was counted ten times or more. CDR3 sequence: CASSQDFRDYQETQYF. DNA for the CDR3: TGCGCCAGCAGCCAAGATTTCAGGGACTACCAAGAGACCCAGTACTTC. J is TRBJ2-5 and V is TRBV4-3; a weak D match, TRBD2 (6 bases). This CDR3 is 16 amino acids long. V was cut by 0 bases and J by 0 bases, with 11 bases left in between. Germline CDR1 reads LGHNA; CDR2 reads YSLEER.

The chain recombines TRBV7-9 with TRBJ2-7; D might be TRBD1 or TRBD2, each matching 5 bases. The length of the CDR3 is 15 residues. V was pared by 8 bases and J by 1 base, with 18 bases between. CDR1 and CDR2 from the germline V gene are SEHNR and FQNEAQ (reference sequence). The CDR3 loop reads CASGTFLQRSYEQYF. The CDR3 DNA follows: TGTGCCAGCGGGACCTTCTTACAGAGATCCTACGAGCAGTACTTC.

V and J are TRBV4-3 and TRBJ1-2, with D possibly being TRBD1 (6 bases). This CDR3 has 15 residues. The V end lost 1 base, the J end lost 0 bases, and 9 bases lay between the germline ends. CDR1 LGHNA and CDR2 YSLEER come from the germline V gene. DNA of the CDR3: TGCGCCAGCAGCCAAGGATGGACAGCTAACTATGGCTACACCTTC. This translates into CASSQGWTANYGYTF.

This clonotype was seen only a few times. This chain connects TRBV6-1 to TRBJ2-5; 11 nucleotides agree with TRBD1. V shed 5 bases and J 2 bases; nucleotides not matched to a gene: 7. This CDR3 contains 16 residues. Germline CDR1 reads MNHNS; CDR2 reads SASEGT. CDR3 nucleotides: TGTGCCAGCAGTCCCTGGACAGGGGGCCTTCAAGAGACCCAGTACTTC. Translated: CASSPWTGGLQETQYF.

The rearrangement joins TRBV29-1 to TRBJ2-4, with D perhaps being TRBD1 or TRBD2 (6 bases each). CDR3 length: 14 residues. Germline V CDR1 and CDR2: SQVTM, ANQGSEA. The ends were cut back, 3 bases at V and 4 bases at J, with 13 bases in the middle. DNA for the CDR3: TGCAGCGTTGATGGGGGGCTTTTAAAAAACATTCAGTACTTC. Translated, it gives CSVDGGLLKNIQYF. Complete variable domain (other parts from reference TRBV29-1 and TRBJ2-4): SAVISQKPSRDICQRGTSLTIQCQVDSQVTMMFWYRQQPGQSLTLIATANQGSEATYESGFVIDKFPISRPNLTFSTLTVSNMSPEDSSIYLCSVDGGLLKNIQYFGAGTRLSVL.

This clonotype was found a few times. V gene TRBV15 combines with J gene TRBJ2-1; D is possibly TRBD2 (6 bases). The CDR3 is 16 residues long. V was clipped by 8 bases and J by 4 bases, with 21 bases between them. The germline V gene encodes CDR1 LNHNV and CDR2 YYDKDF (reference sequence). CDR3 sequence reads: CATGVGGESFYNEQFF. The CDR3 nucleotides read TGTGCCACCGGGGTGGGGGGAGAGTCTTTTTACAATGAGCAGTTCTTC.

This clonotype showed up just a few times. The chain recombines TRBV7-8 with TRBJ2-5, with D hard to call. V lost 2 bases to trimming and J lost 0 bases, with 7 bases between them. Germline V gives CDR1 SGHVS, CDR2 FQNEAQ. The length of the CDR3 is 14 residues. Written as DNA, the CDR3 is TGTGCCAGCAGCTTAACAGAGTACCAAGAGACCCAGTACTTC. It yields the protein CASSLTEYQETQYF.

This clonotype appeared a few times. This sequence joins TRBV6-5 and TRBJ2-3; possibly TRBD2 for D (6 bases). V gave up 0 bases and J gave up 9 bases, with 16 bases separating them. The CDR3 extends over 15 amino acids. Germline V gives CDR1 MNHEY, CDR2 SVGAGI. The CDR3 sequence is CASSYSSIRGGTQYF. Here the CDR3 DNA reads TGTGCCAGCAGTTACTCGAGTATTAGAGGAGGGACGCAGTATTTT.

In the case of this clonotype: This may be a read error, as it is one base from a much larger clone. The chain joins TRBV6-4 to TRBJ2-2, with D possibly being TRBD2 (6 bases). Per germline, CDR1 MRHNA and CDR2 SNTAGT. V dropped 3 bases and J dropped 7 bases, with 9 bases sitting between them. The CDR3 sequence is 13 residues long. The CDR3 loop reads CASSESGDGELFF. CDR3 nucleotide sequence: TGTGCCAGCAGTGAATCGGGGGACGGGGAGCTGTTTTTT.

This clonotype was seen at least ten times. The rearrangement links TRBV4-3 to TRBJ2-1, with TRBD2 as a possible D gene (6 bases). This CDR3 is built from 15 residues. Trimming pared 4 bases from V and 4 bases from J, leaving 14 bases between. Germline lookup yields CDR1 LGHNA and CDR2 YSLEER. CDR3 sequence reads: CASSLGAEGYNEQFF. CDR3 nucleotides: TGCGCCAGCAGCCTCGGGGCGGAGGGTTACAATGAGCAGTTCTTC.